One sample yielded the 4 T cell receptor beta chains listed below, sequenced in a study of Graves' ophthalmopathy and Graves' hyperthyroidism. Scientists amplified the TCR beta CDR3 regions from RNA transcripts. HTBI-primed RT-PCR formed the first round, and a multiplex PCR formed the second. TCRdb analysed the multiplex PCR reads with MiXCR anew, one entry per CDR3 protein. The profile shows 600,000 to 700,000 distinct CDR3 sequences, about 40% of them singletons. Source material: peripheral blood. These receptor sequences come from an adult man with Graves' ophthalmopathy.

This chain connects TRBV15 to TRBJ1-2; 8 positions match TRBD1. The trim removed 8 bases at V and 4 bases at J, leaving 3 bases unmatched. Per germline, CDR1 LNHNV and CDR2 YYDKDF (reference sequence). This CDR3 spans 12 amino acids. CDR3 DNA sequence: TGTGCCACCGGACAGGGCGGCTATGGCTACACCTTC. Translation: CATGQGGYGYTF.

This clonotype has just one count. This sequence joins TRBV12-1 and TRBJ2-5; no check of the table's D call, TRBD1, against the DNA was made. TRBV12-1 has pseudogene status. This CDR3 contains 14 residues. CDR3 nucleotide sequence: TGTGCCAGCAGCTGCCCAAAGGGGCGAGGGACCCAGTACTTC. This gives the protein CASSCPKGRGTQYF.

This clonotype was observed at least ten times. The chain uses TRBV5-1 and TRBJ1-2, with D perhaps matching TRBD1 (5 bases). The CDR3 is made up of 14 amino acids. CDR1 and CDR2 from the germline V gene are SGHRS and YFSETQ. V was clipped by 0 bases and J by 2 bases, with 8 bases between them. The CDR3 loop reads CASSLGRDNYGYTF. The CDR3 DNA is TGCGCCAGCAGCTTGGGCCGGGACAACTATGGCTACACCTTC.

This clonotype occurred once. The chain uses TRBV5-4 and TRBJ2-7; D possibly matches TRBD1 or TRBD2 (5 bases each). The CDR3 length is 14 residues. V lost 4 bases to trimming and J lost 0 bases, with 11 bases between them. Germline V gives CDR1 SGHNT, CDR2 YYREEE (reference sequence). The CDR3 sequence: CASSRDHSSYEQYF. Written as DNA, the CDR3 is TGTGCCAGCAGCCGGGACCACTCCTCCTACGAGCAGTACTTC.